These T cell receptor beta chains were read from a single sample in a study of blood T cell repertoires in COVID-19. Assay: immunoSEQ multiplex PCR; the TCRdb copy retains only in-frame clones and omits some. The top ten hold approximately 1.1% of the sample, which has 190,000 or so clones, around 89% seen once. The sequencing input was PBMCs or T cells enriched from blood (not recorded which). The receptors were sampled from a man aged 25 to 40 who had recovered from COVID-19. The CDR3 runs from the conserved cysteine through the conserved F or W. The D gene is left open where the match is weak. Some rows mark clone size as missing; the rest say once, few, many or name a class of expanded clone.

clone size,CDR3 length,J gene,V gene,D gene,CDR3 DNA,CDR3 protein
.,20,TRBJ2-3,TRBV18,TRBD2,TGTGCCAGCTCACCGCCCGGACTAGCGGGAGGGCCGCGGAGCACAGATACGCAGTATTTT,CASSPPGLAGGPRSTDTQYF
.,14,TRBJ1-1,TRBV2,.,TGTGCCAGCAGTGGAGTTAGAAGGGGCACTGAAGCTTTCTTT,CASSGVRRGTEAFF
.,15,TRBJ2-7,TRBV4-3,TRBD2,TGCGCCAGCAGCCATTGGCTAGCGGGAGCCTACGAGCAGTACTTC,CASSHWLAGAYEQYF
.,12,TRBJ2-5,TRBV10-3,.,TGTGCCATCAGTGAGGGGGGGGAGACCCAGTACTTC,CAISEGGETQYF
few,15,TRBJ1-4,TRBV19,.,TGTGCCAGTAGTATCACACGGACGGGGAATGAAAAACTGTTTTTT,CASSITRTGNEKLFF
.,15,TRBJ1-2,TRBV30,.,TGTGCCTGTACCCGCGGGTCTCAGGCATACTATGGCTACACCTTC,CACTRGSQAYYGYTF
.,16,TRBJ2-3,TRBV9,TRBD2,TGTGCCAGCAGCGTAGGGGCGGGAGGAGGTACAGATACGCAGTATTTT,CASSVGAGGGTDTQYF
.,15,TRBJ1-1,TRBV6-5,TRBD1,TGTGCCAGCAGGGCCGGGACAGGGGGCAACACTGAAGCTTTCTTT,CASRAGTGGNTEAFF
.,16,TRBJ2-3,TRBV1,.,TGCACCAGCAGCCAAGTTTGTAGCGGGGGGCACTATACGCAGTATTTT,CTSSQVCSGGHYTQYF
.,14,TRBJ1-1,TRBV4-3,.,TGCGCCAGCAGCCAAGAGGGGGCAGTTTGTGAAGCTTTCTTT,CASSQEGAVCEAFF
.,16,TRBJ2-5,TRBV7-8,.,TGTGCCAGCAGCTTAGCGATGGGCAGGGGACGAGAGACCCAGTACTTC,CASSLAMGRGRETQYF
.,12,TRBJ1-1,TRBV7-2,.,TGTGCCAGCAGCTTAGGGACAGCTAAAGCTTTCTTT,CASSLGTAKAFF
few,15,TRBJ1-6,TRBV6-5,.,TGTGCCAGCAGTTACTCCAACACGGGTTATTCACCCCTCCACTTT,CASSYSNTGYSPLHF
.,17,TRBJ1-6,TRBV27,TRBD1,TGTGCCAGCAGTTTTCTTCGACAGGGTGGCTATAATTCACCCCTCCACTTT,CASSFLRQGGYNSPLHF
.,18,TRBJ2-2,TRBV6-2/TRBV6-3,.,TGTGCCAGCAGTTACCCCCTCGGGAGAAGGGGGCGTACCGGGGAGCTGTTTTTT,CASSYPLGRRGRTGELFF
once,13,TRBJ1-1,TRBV11-3,.,TGTGCCAGCAGCTTAGAAGGGAGCACTGAAGCTTTCTTT,CASSLEGSTEAFF
.,14,TRBJ2-7,TRBV5-4,TRBD2,TGTGCCAGCAGCTGGGGGACTATTAAGGACGAGCAGTACTTC,CASSWGTIKDEQYF
.,14,TRBJ2-2,TRBV4-2,.,TGTGCCAGCAGCATGGCAACGAACACCGGGGAGCTGTTTTTT,CASSMATNTGELFF
.,16,TRBJ2-3,TRBV18,TRBD2,TGTGCCAGCTCACCCCGACTAGCGGGGAGCACAGATACGCAGTATTTT,CASSPRLAGSTDTQYF
.,15,TRBJ2-2,TRBV7-6,TRBD2,TGTGCCAGCAGTAGTGGGAGGGCCGCTTCCGGGGAGCTGTTTTTT,CASSSGRAASGELFF
.,11,TRBJ1-1,TRBV2,.,TGTGCCACCGCAGGGGTCACTGAAGCTTTCTTT,CATAGVTEAFF
once,13,TRBJ2-2,TRBV6-5,.,TGTGCCAGCAGCCGTACAAGTGGCGGGGAGCTGTTTTTT,CASSRTSGGELFF
.,16,TRBJ2-7,TRBV6-2/TRBV6-3,TRBD2,TGTGCCAGCAGCTATCACCCGACTAGCGGCACCTACGAGCAGTACTTC,CASSYHPTSGTYEQYF
.,16,TRBJ1-1,TRBV5-4,.,TGTGCCAGCAGCTTGGGAGTGGTGCAGGGGAACACTGAAGCTTTCTTT,CASSLGVVQGNTEAFF
.,15,TRBJ2-1,TRBV28,.,TGTGCCAGCAGTTCATTGGTAGGGGGTACCAATGAGCAGTTCTTC,CASSSLVGGTNEQFF
once,14,TRBJ1-1,TRBV18,TRBD1,TGTGCCAGCTCACCCCAGGGGCAGGGGGCTGAAGCTTTCTTT,CASSPQGQGAEAFF
.,15,TRBJ1-4,TRBV7-9,.,TGTGCCAGCAGCCCCCTTGGGGGGGTCGGTGAAAAACTGTTTTTT,CASSPLGGVGEKLFF
.,14,TRBJ1-1,TRBV10-3,TRBD1,TGTGCCATCAGTGCCACAGGGGTCGAAACCGAAGCTTTCTTT,CAISATGVETEAFF
.,15,TRBJ1-2,TRBV18,.,TGTGCCAGCTCCCTTAGACAGGACATGAGTTATGGCTACACCTTC,CASSLRQDMSYGYTF
.,15,TRBJ2-3,TRBV4-3,TRBD2,TGCGCCAGCAGCCAAGAAGGACTAGCGGGAGATACGCAGTATTTT,CASSQEGLAGDTQYF
.,15,TRBJ1-1,TRBV9,.,TGTGCCAGCAGCCCCCAGACAGTTCCCGGCACTGAAGCTTTCTTT,CASSPQTVPGTEAFF
few,15,TRBJ2-1,TRBV21-1,.,TGTGCCAGCAGCACTACAGGGGGCGCTTACAATGAGCAGTTCTTC,CASSTTGGAYNEQFF
.,14,TRBJ1-2,TRBV7-8,TRBD1,TGTGCCAGCAGCTTAGGGACAGGGGACTATGGCTACACCTTC,CASSLGTGDYGYTF
.,14,TRBJ1-6,TRBV25-1,TRBD1,TGTGCCAGCAGTGGTCAGGGGGCGAATTCACCCCTCCACTTT,CASSGQGANSPLHF
few,13,TRBJ2-7,TRBV9,TRBD1,TGTGCCAGCAGCACAACAGGGGGCTACGAGCAGTACTTC,CASSTTGGYEQYF
.,15,TRBJ2-7,TRBV25-1,.,TGTGCCAGCAGTGCTACCGGGACACCCTCCTACGAGCAGTACTTC,CASSATGTPSYEQYF
.,14,TRBJ2-3,TRBV19,.,TGTGCCAGTAGTGTGGGGACTAGCACAGATACGCAGTATTTT,CASSVGTSTDTQYF
once,14,TRBJ2-7,TRBV19,.,TGTGCCAGTAGTTCGAGACTAGATCTCTACGAGCAGTACTTC,CASSSRLDLYEQYF
.,19,TRBJ1-6,TRBV5-1,.,TGCGCCAGCAGCTTGGCCCTAGGACAGACGAGCTCCTATAATTCACCCCTCCACTTT,CASSLALGQTSSYNSPLHF
.,17,TRBJ2-3,TRBV5-1,TRBD2,TGCGCCAGCAGCTTATCTGCTAGCGGGAGGGGGGCAGATACGCAGTATTTT,CASSLSASGRGADTQYF
.,11,TRBJ2-7,TRBV7-2,.,TGTGCCAGCAGCTTACAGTACGAGCAGTACTTC,CASSLQYEQYF
.,12,TRBJ1-5,TRBV10-2,.,TGCGCCAGCGGGGGGTCGGCTCAGCCCCAGCATTTT,CASGGSAQPQHF
.,15,TRBJ2-7,TRBV11-2,.,TGTGCCAGCAGCTTAGAATGGACAGCCTCCTACGAGCAGTACTTC,CASSLEWTASYEQYF
.,18,TRBJ2-4,TRBV3-1/TRBV3-2,.,TGTGCCAGCAGCCAAACGGGGTTCCCACCTCTAGCCAAAAACATTCAGTACTTC,CASSQTGFPPLAKNIQYF
.,15,TRBJ2-7,TRBV6-5,TRBD1,TGTGCCAGCAGAACCGGGACAGGAGGTGGCTACGAGCAGTACTTC,CASRTGTGGGYEQYF
.,16,TRBJ2-1,TRBV7-2,TRBD2,TGTGCCAGCAGCTTAAAGTGGGGGGGGATCCACAATGAGCAGTTCTTC,CASSLKWGGIHNEQFF
.,14,TRBJ2-1,TRBV28,.,TGTGCCAGCAGTTTGAGCGGAAACTACAATGAGCAGTTCTTC,CASSLSGNYNEQFF
few,12,TRBJ1-2,TRBV12-3/TRBV12-4,.,TGTGCCAGCAGAGGACAGACAGATCGATACACCTTC,CASRGQTDRYTF
.,15,TRBJ2-1,TRBV7-8,TRBD2,TGTGCCAGCAGCACTCTAGCGGGAGGGCTCAATGAGCAGTTCTTC,CASSTLAGGLNEQFF
.,16,TRBJ2-1,TRBV7-9,TRBD2,TGTGCCAGCAGCTTAGTGGGGACTAGCGGATACAATGAGCAGTTCTTC,CASSLVGTSGYNEQFF
.,14,TRBJ1-1,TRBV7-2,.,TGTGCCAGCAGCTTATGGGGGCGGAACACTGAAGCTTTCTTT,CASSLWGRNTEAFF
.,15,TRBJ2-7,TRBV7-2,TRBD1,TGTGCCAGCAGCTTAGAAGGGACAGGGACCTACGAGCAGTACTTC,CASSLEGTGTYEQYF
.,10,TRBJ2-7,TRBV6-1,.,TGTGCCAGCAGTGAAGCGGGCGTCGCATTC,CASSEAGVAF